This T cell receptor (beta chain) was documented in a study of cytotoxic CD8 clonotypes in ibrutinib-treated CLL. Study-wide background: Collecting the response samples happened after a median 12 months of treatment, with a range of 6 to 36. Study results and caveats: Progressing patients had sampling times that differed from those of sustained-remission patients. Clonality increased at ibrutinib response and stayed stable in sustained remission. At progression, however, it fell back toward baseline. Under therapy, public clonotypes either contracted or stayed stable, and they were uncommon.

Germline CDR1 MNHEY, CDR2 SMNVEV (reference sequence). This CDR3 is 14 amino acids long. The V segment lost 5 bases and the J segment 7 bases; nucleotides outside the gene matches: 8. This clone was counted once. Its antigen remains unknown. The assay was immunoSEQ multiplex PCR, and TCRdb's table has in-frame clones only and misses some. This sample has 90,000 to 100,000 clones, with about 72% found just once. The receptor's source is a human donor with chronic lymphocytic leukemia. V gene TRBV27 combines with J gene TRBJ1-5, with TRBD1 matching over 7 bases. The sample was PBMCs, taken after 12 months of ibrutinib treatment. In nucleotides, the CDR3 is TGTGCCAGCAGTCCCAGGACAGGAGAACAGCCCCAGCATTTT. Encoded protein: CASSPRTGEQPQHF.